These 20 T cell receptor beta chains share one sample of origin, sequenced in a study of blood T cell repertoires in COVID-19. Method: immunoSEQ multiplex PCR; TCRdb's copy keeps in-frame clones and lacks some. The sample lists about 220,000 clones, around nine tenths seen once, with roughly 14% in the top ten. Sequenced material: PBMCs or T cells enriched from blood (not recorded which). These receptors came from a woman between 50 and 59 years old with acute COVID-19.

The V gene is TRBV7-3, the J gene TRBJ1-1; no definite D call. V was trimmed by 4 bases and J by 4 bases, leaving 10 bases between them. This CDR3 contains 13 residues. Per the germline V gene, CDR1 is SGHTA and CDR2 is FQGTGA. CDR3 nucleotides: TGTGCCAGCAGCTCGACTGCGTCCACTGAAGCTTTCTTT. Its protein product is CASSSTASTEAFF.

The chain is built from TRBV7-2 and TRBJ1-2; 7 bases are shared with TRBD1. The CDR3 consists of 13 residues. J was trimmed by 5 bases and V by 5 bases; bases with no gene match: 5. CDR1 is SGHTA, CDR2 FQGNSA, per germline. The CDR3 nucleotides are TGTGCCAGCAGCATACAGGGGAGATATGGCTACACCTTC. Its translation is CASSIQGRYGYTF.

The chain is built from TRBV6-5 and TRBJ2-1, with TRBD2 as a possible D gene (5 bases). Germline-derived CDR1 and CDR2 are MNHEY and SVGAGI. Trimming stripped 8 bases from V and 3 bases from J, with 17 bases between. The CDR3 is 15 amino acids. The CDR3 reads CASWPGGVFYNEQFF. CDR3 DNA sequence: TGTGCCAGCTGGCCCGGAGGTGTGTTCTACAATGAGCAGTTCTTC.

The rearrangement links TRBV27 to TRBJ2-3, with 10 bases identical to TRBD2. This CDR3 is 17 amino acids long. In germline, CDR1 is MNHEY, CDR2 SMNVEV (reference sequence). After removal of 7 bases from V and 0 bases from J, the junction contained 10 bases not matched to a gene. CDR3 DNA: TGTGCCAGCACTACACGGAGACTAGCGGGTAGCACAGATACGCAGTATTTT. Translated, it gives CASTTRRLAGSTDTQYF.

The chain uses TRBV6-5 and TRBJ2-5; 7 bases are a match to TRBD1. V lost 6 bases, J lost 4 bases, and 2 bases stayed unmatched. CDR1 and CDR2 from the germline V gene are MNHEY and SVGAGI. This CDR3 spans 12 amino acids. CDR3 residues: CASRRQGETQYF. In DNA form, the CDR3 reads TGTGCCAGCAGGCGACAGGGAGAGACCCAGTACTTC.

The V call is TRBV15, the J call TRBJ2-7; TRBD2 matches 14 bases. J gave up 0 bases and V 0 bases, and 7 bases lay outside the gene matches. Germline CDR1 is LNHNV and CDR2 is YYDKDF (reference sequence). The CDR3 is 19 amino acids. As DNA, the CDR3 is TGTGCCACCAGCAGAGAGCCCAGGACTAGCGGGAGGCTCTCCTACGAGCAGTACTTC. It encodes CATSREPRTSGRLSYEQYF. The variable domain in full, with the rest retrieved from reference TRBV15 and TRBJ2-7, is DAMVIQNPRYQVTQFGKPVTLSCSQTLNHNVMYWYQQKSSQAPKLLFHYYDKDFNNEADTPDNFQSRRPNTSFCFLDIRSPGLGDTAMYLCATSREPRTSGRLSYEQYFGPGTRLTVT.

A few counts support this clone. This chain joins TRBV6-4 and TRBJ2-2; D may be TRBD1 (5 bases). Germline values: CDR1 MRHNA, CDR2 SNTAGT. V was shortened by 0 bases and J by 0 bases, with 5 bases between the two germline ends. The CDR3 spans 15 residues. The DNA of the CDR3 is TGTGCCAGCAGTGACTCGACAGCGAACACCGGGGAGCTGTTTTTT. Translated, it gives CASSDSTANTGELFF.

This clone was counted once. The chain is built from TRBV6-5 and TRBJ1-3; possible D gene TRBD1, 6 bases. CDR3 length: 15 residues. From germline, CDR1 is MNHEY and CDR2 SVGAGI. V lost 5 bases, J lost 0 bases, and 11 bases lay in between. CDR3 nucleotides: TGTGCCAGCAGTAGACAGGTATCCTCTGGAAACACCATATATTTT. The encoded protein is CASSRQVSSGNTIYF.

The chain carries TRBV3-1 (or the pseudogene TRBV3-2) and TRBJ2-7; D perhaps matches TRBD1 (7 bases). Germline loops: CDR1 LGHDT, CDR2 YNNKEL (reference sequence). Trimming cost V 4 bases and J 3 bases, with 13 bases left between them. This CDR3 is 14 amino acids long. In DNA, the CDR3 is TGTGCCAGCAGCCCTAGACAGGGACTCTACGAGCAGTACTTC. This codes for CASSPRQGLYEQYF.

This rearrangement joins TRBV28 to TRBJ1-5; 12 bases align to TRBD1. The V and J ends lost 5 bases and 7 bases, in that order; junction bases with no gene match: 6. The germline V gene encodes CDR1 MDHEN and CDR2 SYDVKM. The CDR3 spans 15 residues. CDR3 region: CASSPGTGGLQPQHF. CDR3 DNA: TGTGCCAGCAGTCCCGGGACAGGGGGCTTACAGCCCCAGCATTTT.

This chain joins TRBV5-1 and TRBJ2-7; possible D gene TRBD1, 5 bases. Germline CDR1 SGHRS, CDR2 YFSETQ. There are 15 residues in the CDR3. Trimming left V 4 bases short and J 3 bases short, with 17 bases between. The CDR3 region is CASSQTSGFFYEQYF. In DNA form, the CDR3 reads TGCGCCAGCAGCCAAACATCAGGGTTCTTCTACGAGCAGTACTTC.

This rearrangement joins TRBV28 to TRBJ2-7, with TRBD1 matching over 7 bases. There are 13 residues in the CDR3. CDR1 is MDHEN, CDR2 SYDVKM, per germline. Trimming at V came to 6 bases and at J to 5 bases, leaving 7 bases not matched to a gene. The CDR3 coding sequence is TGTGCCAGCAGCCCTGACAGGGACCACGAGCAGTACTTC. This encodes CASSPDRDHEQYF. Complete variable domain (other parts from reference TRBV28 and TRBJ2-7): DVKVTQSSRYLVKRTGEKVFLECVQDMDHENMFWYRQDPGLGLRLIYFSYDVKMKEKGDIPEGYSVSREKKERFSLILESASTNQTSMYLCASSPDRDHEQYFGPGTRLTVT.

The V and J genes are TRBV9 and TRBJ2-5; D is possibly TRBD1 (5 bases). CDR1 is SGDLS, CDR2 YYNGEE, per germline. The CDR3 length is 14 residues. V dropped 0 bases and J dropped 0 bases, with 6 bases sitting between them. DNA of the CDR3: TGTGCCAGCAGCGTAGAGGGGTACCAAGAGACCCAGTACTTC. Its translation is CASSVEGYQETQYF. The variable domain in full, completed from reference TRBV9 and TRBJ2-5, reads DSGVTQTPKHLITATGQRVTLRCSPRSGDLSVYWYQQSLDQGLQFLIQYYNGEERAKGNILERFSAQQFPDLHSELNLSSLELGDSALYFCASSVEGYQETQYFGPGTRLLVL.

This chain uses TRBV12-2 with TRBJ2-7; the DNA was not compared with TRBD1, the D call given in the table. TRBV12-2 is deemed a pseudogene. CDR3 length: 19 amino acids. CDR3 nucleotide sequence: TGTGCAAGTCGCCCCGGACAGGGAGGGAGGCTAGCGCAGCCCTACGAGCAGTACTTC. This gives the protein CASRPGQGGRLAQPYEQYF.

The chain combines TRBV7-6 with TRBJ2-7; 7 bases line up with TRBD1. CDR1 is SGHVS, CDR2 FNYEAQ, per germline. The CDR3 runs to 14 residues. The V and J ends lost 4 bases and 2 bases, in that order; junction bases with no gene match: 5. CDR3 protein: CASSSRDSPYEQYF. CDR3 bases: TGTGCCAGCAGCTCCCGGGACAGCCCCTACGAGCAGTACTTC.

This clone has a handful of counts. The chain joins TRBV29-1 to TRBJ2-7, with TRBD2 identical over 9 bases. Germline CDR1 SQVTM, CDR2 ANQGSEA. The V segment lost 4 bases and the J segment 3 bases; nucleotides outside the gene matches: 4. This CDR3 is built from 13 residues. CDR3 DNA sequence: TGCAGCGTTGGAGCGGGAGGTGACTACGAGCAGTACTTC. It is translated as CSVGAGGDYEQYF.

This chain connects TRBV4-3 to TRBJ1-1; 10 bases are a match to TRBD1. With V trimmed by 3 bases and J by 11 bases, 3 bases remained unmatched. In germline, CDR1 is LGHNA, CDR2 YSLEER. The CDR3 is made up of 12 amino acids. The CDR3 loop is CASSHLGQGAFF. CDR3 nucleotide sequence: TGCGCCAGCAGCCACCTGGGACAGGGGGCTTTCTTT.

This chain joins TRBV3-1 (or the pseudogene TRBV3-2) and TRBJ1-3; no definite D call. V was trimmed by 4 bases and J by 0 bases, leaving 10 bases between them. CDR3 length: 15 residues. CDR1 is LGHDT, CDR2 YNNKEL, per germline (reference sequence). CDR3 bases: TGTGCCAGCAGCCCCCGAAGACTCTCTGGAAACACCATATATTTT. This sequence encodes CASSPRRLSGNTIYF.

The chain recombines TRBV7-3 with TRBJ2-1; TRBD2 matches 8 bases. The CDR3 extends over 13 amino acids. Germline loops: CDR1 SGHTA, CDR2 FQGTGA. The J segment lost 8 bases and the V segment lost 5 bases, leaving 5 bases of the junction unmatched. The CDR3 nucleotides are TGTGCCAGCAGCCGAGCGGGAGTGCATGAGCAGTTCTTC. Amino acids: CASSRAGVHEQFF.

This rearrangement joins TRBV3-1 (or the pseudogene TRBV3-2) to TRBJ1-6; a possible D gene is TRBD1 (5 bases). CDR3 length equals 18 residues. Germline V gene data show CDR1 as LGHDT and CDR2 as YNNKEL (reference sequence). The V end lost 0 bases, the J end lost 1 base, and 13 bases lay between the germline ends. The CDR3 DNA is TGTGCCAGCAGCCAAGATCGGGGGGGGGTTTCCTATAATTCACCCCTCCACTTT. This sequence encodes CASSQDRGGVSYNSPLHF.